The clone carrying this T cell receptor beta chain has more than one count but fewer than ten. In the original analysis: Reference gene primer amplification gave estimated nucleated cell counts. Some clones are missing from TCRdb's copy, which holds only in-frame ones; the method was immunoSEQ multiplex PCR. The DNA gave D and trimming, while V, J and clone size come from that table. The sample lists 140,000 to 150,000 clones, approximately 79% occurring once. This sample stems from a study of blood T cell repertoires in COVID-19. Trimming at V came to 5 bases and at J to 7 bases, leaving 6 bases not matched to a gene. Germline CDR1 MDHEN, CDR2 SYDVKM. CDR3 size: 14 residues.

Sequenced material: peripheral blood. This TCR came from a man between 50 and 59 years old with active or convalescent COVID-19. The chain joins TRBV28 to TRBJ2-1; TRBD2 matches 9 bases. The CDR3 DNA sequence: TGTGCCAGCAGTCAATTAGCGGGAGTGAATGAGCAGTTCTTC. Amino acids: CASSQLAGVNEQFF.